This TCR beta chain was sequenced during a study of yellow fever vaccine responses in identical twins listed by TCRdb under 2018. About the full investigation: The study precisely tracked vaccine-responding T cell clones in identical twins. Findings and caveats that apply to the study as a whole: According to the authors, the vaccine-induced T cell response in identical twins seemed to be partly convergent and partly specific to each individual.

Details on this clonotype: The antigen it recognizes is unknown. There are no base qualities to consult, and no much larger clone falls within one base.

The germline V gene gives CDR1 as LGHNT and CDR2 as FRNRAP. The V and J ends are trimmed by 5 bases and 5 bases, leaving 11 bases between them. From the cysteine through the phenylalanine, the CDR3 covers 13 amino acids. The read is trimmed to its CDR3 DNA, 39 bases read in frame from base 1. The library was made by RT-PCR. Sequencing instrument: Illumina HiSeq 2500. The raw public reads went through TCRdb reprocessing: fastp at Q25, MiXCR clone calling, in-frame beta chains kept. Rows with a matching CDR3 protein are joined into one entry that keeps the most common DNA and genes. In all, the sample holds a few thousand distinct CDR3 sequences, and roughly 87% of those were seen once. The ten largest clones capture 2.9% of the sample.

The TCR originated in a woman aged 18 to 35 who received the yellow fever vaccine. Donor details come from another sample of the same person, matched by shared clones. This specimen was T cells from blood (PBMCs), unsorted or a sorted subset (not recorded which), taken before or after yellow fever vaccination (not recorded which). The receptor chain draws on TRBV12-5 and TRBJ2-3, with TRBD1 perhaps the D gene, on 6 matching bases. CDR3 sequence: CASGHRAGDTQYF. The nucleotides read TGTGCTAGTGGTCACAGGGCGGGAGATACGCAGTATTTT.